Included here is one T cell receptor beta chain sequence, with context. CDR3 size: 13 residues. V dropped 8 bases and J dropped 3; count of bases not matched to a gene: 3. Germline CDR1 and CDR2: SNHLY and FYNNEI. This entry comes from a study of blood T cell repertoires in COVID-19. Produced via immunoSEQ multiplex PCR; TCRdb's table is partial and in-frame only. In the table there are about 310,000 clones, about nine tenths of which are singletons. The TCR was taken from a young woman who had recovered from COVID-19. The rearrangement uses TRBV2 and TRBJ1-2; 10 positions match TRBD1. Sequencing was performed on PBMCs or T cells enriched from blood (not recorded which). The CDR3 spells CASLGQGDYGYTF. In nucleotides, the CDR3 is TGTGCCAGCCTTGGACAGGGGGACTATGGCTACACCTTC. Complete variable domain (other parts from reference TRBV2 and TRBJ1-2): EPEVTQTPSHQVTQMGQEVILRCVPISNHLYFYWYRQILGQKVEFLVSFYNNEISEKSEIFDDQFSVERPDGSNFTLKIRSTKLEDSAMYFCASLGQGDYGYTFGSGTRLTVV.